The 9 T cell receptor beta chains presented below share a single source sample, sequenced in a study of blood T cells in healthy people across ages. Together with a sample-barcoded 5' primer, a J-beta primer mix was included in a second PCR lasting about 7 to 11 cycles. TCRdb itself ran the 5' RACE reads through MiXCR, one entry per CDR3 protein. The table shows some 1.5 million distinct CDR3 sequences, with around 40% occurring only once. What was sequenced was blood. All receptors come from a woman aged 18-29 years in good health.

The rearrangement uses TRBV20-1 and TRBJ2-5; 11 nucleotides match TRBD2. The J call may be faulty, since TRBJ2-7 better matches the DNA end. The CDR3 extends over 15 amino acids. Germline CDR1 and CDR2: DFQATT and SNEGSKA (reference sequence). The CDR3 sequence: CSATGLAVPMGEQYF. The CDR3 nucleotides read TGCAGTGCTACGGGACTAGCGGTCCCCATGGGCGAGCAGTACTTC.

The J gene is TRBJ2-7, the V gene TRBV7-2, with TRBD2 matching 7 bases. Germline V gives CDR1 SGHTA, CDR2 FQGNSA. The CDR3 has 17 amino acids. V trimming: 3 bases; J trimming: 7 bases; junction bases outside the gene matches: 18. The CDR3 sequence is CASSFQTGLAVNSEQYF. CDR3 DNA sequence: TGTGCCAGCAGCTTCCAGACTGGGCTAGCGGTAAACAGTGAGCAGTACTTC.

This clonotype has a handful of counts. The chain recombines TRBV23-1 with TRBJ2-3; D gene ambiguous. TRBV23-1 falls under the ORF class, with uncertain function. V was cut by 0 bases and J by 4 bases, with 17 bases left in between. The CDR3 runs 17 residues. The CDR3 coding sequence is TGCGCCAGCAGTCAATCGTACCCCCCGGAGACGGCAGATACGCAGTATTTT. Protein: CASSQSYPPETADTQYF.

The chain recombines TRBV4-3 with TRBJ2-7; D not resolved. The CDR3 covers 16 residues. Trimming left V 0 bases short and J 3 bases short, with 15 bases between. Germline V gives CDR1 LGHNA, CDR2 YSLEER. CDR3 amino acids: CASSQDWAAVSYEQYF. The CDR3 DNA sequence: TGCGCCAGCAGCCAAGATTGGGCTGCCGTGAGCTACGAGCAGTACTTC.

This clonotype was seen only a few times. The rearrangement uses TRBV6-6 and TRBJ2-4; D gene unclear. Germline V gene data show CDR1 as MNHNY and CDR2 as SVGAGI (reference sequence). The CDR3 runs to 12 residues. V shed 2 bases and J shed 5 bases, with 4 bases lying between them. This chain's CDR3 is CASSYGENIQYF. CDR3 nucleotides: TGTGCCAGCAGTTACGGGGAAAACATTCAGTACTTC.

There are many counts of this clonotype. The V and J genes are TRBV27 and TRBJ2-1; TRBD2 aligns across 8 bases. V was clipped by 2 bases and J by 8 bases; unmatched bases: 5. This CDR3 region has 14 residues. Per germline, CDR1 MNHEY and CDR2 SMNVEV (reference sequence). This CDR3 reads CASSLAAAGDEQFF. The CDR3 region has the DNA TGTGCCAGCAGTTTAGCGGCAGCGGGGGATGAGCAGTTCTTC.

About this clonotype itself: An end of the junction differs from the germline gene, which may be a read error. The genes are TRBV6-2 or TRBV6-3 and TRBJ1-2; D possibly corresponds to TRBD1 (6 bases). The CDR3 is made up of 15 amino acids. Germline V gives CDR1 MNHEY, CDR2 SVGEGT. The CDR3 here is CAGSPPGHRNYGYTF. CDR3 bases: TGTGCCGGCAGTCCTCCGGGACACAGGAACTATGGCTACACCTTC.

The chain recombines TRBV10-3 with TRBJ2-7; 7 bases fit TRBD1. CDR3 length: 14 amino acids. Germline V lookup: CDR1 ENHRY, CDR2 SYGVKD. Trimming cost V 2 bases and J 1 base; bases outside gene matches: 2. CDR3 amino acids: CAISEQGESYEQYF. The CDR3 nucleotides are TGTGCCATCAGTGAGCAGGGGGAGTCCTACGAGCAGTACTTC.

The chain uses TRBV5-8 and TRBJ2-1, with no clear D. Trimming shortened V by 0 bases and J by 7 bases, and 20 bases separated the two germline ends. Germline V gene lookup returns CDR1 SGHTS and CDR2 YDEGEE. The CDR3 has 17 residues. The CDR3 is CASSLAVIAISRNEQFF. CDR3 in DNA: TGTGCCAGCAGCTTGGCCGTAATAGCCATATCCAGGAATGAGCAGTTCTTC.